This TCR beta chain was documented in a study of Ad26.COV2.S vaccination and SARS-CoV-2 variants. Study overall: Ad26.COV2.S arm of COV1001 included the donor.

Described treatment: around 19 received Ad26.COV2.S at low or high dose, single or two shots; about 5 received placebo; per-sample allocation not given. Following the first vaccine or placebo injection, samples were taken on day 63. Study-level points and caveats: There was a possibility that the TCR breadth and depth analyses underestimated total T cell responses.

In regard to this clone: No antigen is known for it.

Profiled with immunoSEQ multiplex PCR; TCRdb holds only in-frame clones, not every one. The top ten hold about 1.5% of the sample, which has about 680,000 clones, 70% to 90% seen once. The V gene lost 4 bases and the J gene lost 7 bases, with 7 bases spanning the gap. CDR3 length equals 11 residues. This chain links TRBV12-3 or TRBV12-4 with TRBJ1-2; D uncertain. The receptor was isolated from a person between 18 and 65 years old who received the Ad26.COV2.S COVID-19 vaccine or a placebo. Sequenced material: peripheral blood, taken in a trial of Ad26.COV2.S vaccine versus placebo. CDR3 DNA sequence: TGTGCCAGCAGTTCGACCAGTGGCTACACCTTC. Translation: CASSSTSGYTF.